The following is a T cell receptor (beta chain) sequence with its context. Its antigen is not known. The identical CDR3 is also encoded by other nucleotide sequences in the sample. The assay was immunoSEQ multiplex PCR, and TCRdb's table has in-frame clones only and misses some. This sample yields about 2.1 million clones, of which 90% to 95% are seen a single time; more than 1.5% belongs to the top ten. The data were taken from a study of shared clonotypes between healthy human individuals. Positively selected for CCR7, the CD45RO-negative cells used as naive CD8 cells excluded terminally differentiated effector memory CD45RA+ cells. The germline V gene encodes CDR1 SEHNR and CDR2 FQNEAQ (reference sequence). The CDR3 loop spans 14 amino acids. The V and J ends lost 7 bases and 5 bases, in that order; junction bases with no gene match: 6. The study's findings and limits: The authors sampled blood alone, and tissue repertoires likely differ. Limitation of the genetic and exposure-history diversity represented came from the few donors.

J is TRBJ2-3 and V is TRBV7-9; 10 bases align to TRBD2. This TCR was sampled from a man aged 18 to 29 in good health. Some clones in this sample may be carry-over from other donors' samples. Sequencing was done on a sample of naive CD8+ T cells from PBMCs. The CDR3 here is CASKLAGVQDTQYF. For the CDR3, the DNA is TGTGCCAGCAAGCTAGCGGGAGTGCAAGATACGCAGTATTTT.